Below, 15 T cell receptor beta chains from the same sample are listed, as sequenced in a study of blood T cell repertoires in COVID-19. Method: immunoSEQ multiplex PCR; TCRdb's copy keeps in-frame clones and lacks some. This repertoire shows under 100,000 clones, just under 85% found once; its top ten account for about 10%. The sample was peripheral blood. The receptors were sampled from a woman in her 70s with active or convalescent COVID-19.

This clone has a count of ten or more. The chain joins TRBV4-3 to TRBJ1-2; 10 bases match TRBD1. The CDR3 runs 14 residues. V lost 3 bases to trimming and J lost 4 bases; unmatched junction nucleotides: 2. Germline values: CDR1 LGHNA, CDR2 YSLEER. CDR3 amino acids: CASSQTGGGYGYTF. The CDR3 DNA is TGCGCCAGCAGCCAGACAGGGGGCGGCTATGGCTACACCTTC.

The V gene is TRBV18, the J gene TRBJ2-3; D possibly corresponds to TRBD2 (6 bases). Trimming took 3 bases from V and 4 from J, leaving 14 bases between them. Germline V gene data show CDR1 as KGHSH and CDR2 as LQKENI. There are 15 residues in the CDR3. The CDR3 nucleotides are TGTGCCAGCTCACCGACCGGAGGGACCGCAGATACGCAGTATTTT. It is translated as CASSPTGGTADTQYF.

The CDR3 DNA is TGTGCCAGTAGTAACAGGGAAATCACCGGGGAGCTGTTTTTT. Translating gives CASSNREITGELFF. This chain connects TRBV19 to TRBJ2-2, with D perhaps matching TRBD1 (6 bases). Germline V gene sequence: CDR1 LNHDA, CDR2 SQIVND (reference sequence). Trimming took off 4 bases at V and 4 bases at J, with 10 bases between the two ends. This CDR3 comprises 14 residues.

V and J are TRBV15 and TRBJ1-1, with TRBD1 as a possible D gene (5 bases). The V gene lost 0 bases and the J gene lost 8 bases, with 13 bases spanning the gap. CDR1 LNHNV and CDR2 YYDKDF come from the germline V gene (reference sequence). This CDR3 is 14 amino acids long. CDR3 loop: CATSRDRGSGEAFF. Here the CDR3 DNA reads TGTGCCACCAGCAGAGATCGGGGGTCCGGGGAAGCTTTCTTT.

The V gene is TRBV5-4, the J gene TRBJ1-3, with D unresolved. Germline-derived CDR1 and CDR2 are SGHNT and YYREEE (reference sequence). V gave up 4 bases and J gave up 0 bases, with 17 bases separating them. The CDR3 has 17 residues. The CDR3 sequence: CASSLGSGLFSGNTIYF. The CDR3 region has the DNA TGTGCCAGCAGCCTGGGGAGCGGGCTTTTCTCTGGAAACACCATATATTTT.

The chain couples TRBV3-1 (or the pseudogene TRBV3-2) to TRBJ1-1; D unresolved. The CDR3 length is 13 residues. Germline V lookup: CDR1 LGHDT, CDR2 YNNKEL (reference sequence). The V end lost 4 bases, the J end lost 5 bases, and 11 bases lay between the germline ends. CDR3 DNA sequence: TGTGCCAGCAGCCTCGTTAAGAGAACTGAAGCTTTCTTT. Its protein product is CASSLVKRTEAFF.

The chain uses TRBV24-1 and TRBJ1-2, with 12 bases that match TRBD1. This CDR3 spans 16 amino acids. Trimming took 3 bases from V and 5 from J; bases not matched to a gene: 6. Germline V gives CDR1 KGHDR, CDR2 SFDVKD. This CDR3 reads CATSDPGTGGVYGYTF. CDR3 in DNA: TGTGCCACCAGTGATCCCGGGACAGGGGGCGTTTATGGCTACACCTTC.

This clone was counted once. The gene calls are TRBV7-2 and TRBJ1-5, with TRBD1 as a possible D gene (5 bases). V gave up 1 base and J gave up 6 bases, with 13 bases separating them. Germline CDR1 SGHTA, CDR2 FQGNSA. The CDR3 is made up of 15 amino acids. DNA for the CDR3: TGTGCCAGCAGCTTAGACGGGGGAACCAGTCAGCCCCAGCATTTT. It encodes CASSLDGGTSQPQHF.

The CDR3 protein is CASMRARNTEAFF. In nucleotides, the CDR3 is TGTGCCAGCATGAGGGCACGAAACACTGAAGCTTTCTTT. The rearrangement joins TRBV2 to TRBJ1-1; no clear D gene. V was pared by 7 bases and J by 2 bases, with 11 bases between. This CDR3 is 13 amino acids long. Germline assignment: CDR1 SNHLY and CDR2 FYNNEI.

V gene TRBV6-4 combines with J gene TRBJ1-1; possible D gene TRBD1, 5 bases. The CDR3 consists of 13 residues. Germline V CDR1 and CDR2: MRHNA, SNTAGT. V gave up 6 bases and J gave up 1 base, with 9 bases separating them. The CDR3, as DNA: TGTGCCAGCAGCTATGACAGGAACACTGAAGCTTTCTTT. Residues: CASSYDRNTEAFF.

Only a few counts were recorded for this clone. The chain is built from TRBV27 and TRBJ1-6; 10 bases map to TRBD1. There are 14 residues in the CDR3. J lost 10 bases, V lost 1 base, and 1 base had no gene match. Germline lookup yields CDR1 MNHEY and CDR2 SMNVEV (reference sequence). The DNA for the CDR3 is TGTGCCAGCAGTTTATGGACAGGGGGGTCACCCCTCCACTTT. Translated: CASSLWTGGSPLHF.

CDR3 residues: CASSPVGADTQYF. CDR3 DNA: TGTGCCAGCTCACCGGTGGGAGCAGATACGCAGTATTTT. V and J are TRBV18 and TRBJ2-3; possible D gene TRBD2, 5 bases. Germline V gene data show CDR1 as KGHSH and CDR2 as LQKENI. The V end was cut by 3 bases, the J end by 4 bases, with 8 bases between. CDR3 length: 13 residues.

J is TRBJ1-2 and V is TRBV7-9, with TRBD1 matching over 7 bases. Trimming took 6 bases from V and 1 from J; bases not matched to a gene: 2. The germline CDR1 and CDR2 sequences are SEHNR and FQNEAQ (reference sequence). This CDR3 is 13 amino acids long. The CDR3 DNA sequence: TGTGCCAGCAGTACAGGGGTTAACTATGGCTACACCTTC. This gives the protein CASSTGVNYGYTF.

This clone was recorded once. The V gene is TRBV7-2, the J gene TRBJ1-1, with D uncertain. The V gene's germline CDR1 is SGHTA and CDR2 FQGNSA. V gave up 2 bases and J gave up 1 base, with 8 bases separating them. CDR3 size: 14 residues. The CDR3 sequence: CASSLFGPNTEAFF. Written as DNA, the CDR3 is TGTGCCAGCAGCTTATTCGGTCCGAACACTGAAGCTTTCTTT.

The chain links TRBV24-1 to TRBJ2-6; TRBD1 agrees at 10 bases. Germline V CDR1 and CDR2: KGHDR, SFDVKD. CDR3 size: 16 residues. Trimming cost V 4 bases and J 5 bases; bases outside gene matches: 4. The chain's CDR3 is CATSEAGQGWANVLTF. The CDR3 bases are TGTGCCACCAGTGAGGCGGGACAGGGGTGGGCCAACGTCCTGACTTTC.